A selection of T cell receptor beta chains follows, all from one sample in a study of cytomegalovirus exposure and HLA in healthy donors. Data came from immunoSEQ multiplex PCR; TCRdb stores just in-frame clones and leaves some out. Among roughly 55,000 clones listed, around 81% were seen once. Sequencing was done on a sample of PBMCs. The source of these receptors is a boy aged 10-17 years in good health and CMV-seropositive. CDR3s include the opening cysteine and the closing phenylalanine or tryptophan. D genes are given only for firm matches. Rows may omit the clone size; those that give it use once, few, many or a size class.

j_call d_call clone_size v_call cdr3_nt cdr3_aa
TRBJ1-2 TRBD1 NA TRBV19 TGTGCCAGTAGTATTGGACAGGGTATAGGCTACACCTTC CASSIGQGIGYTF
TRBJ1-2 NA NA TRBV11-2 TGTGCCAGCAGCTCAGAGAGTTATGGCTACACCTTC CASSSESYGYTF
TRBJ2-5 TRBD2 NA TRBV2 TGTGCCAGCAGTGGGAGGGGAGGACTAGCGGTCCTCTTCCAAGAGACCCAGTACTTC CASSGRGGLAVLFQETQYF
TRBJ2-7 TRBD2 NA TRBV5-4 TGTGCCAGCAGCTTTTTTAGCGGGGGGGCCTACGAGCAGTACTTC CASSFFSGGAYEQYF
TRBJ2-4 NA NA TRBV5-8 TGTGCCAGCAGCTTCAGGGGTTGGGGAAACATTCAGTACTTC CASSFRGWGNIQYF
TRBJ1-2 NA NA TRBV4-1 TGCGCCAGCAGTTATGAGAACTATGGCTACACCTTC CASSYENYGYTF
TRBJ1-1 NA NA TRBV7-2 TGTGCCAGCAGCTTTCGGGGGGCGCGTACTGAAGCTTTCTTT CASSFRGARTEAFF
TRBJ2-2 NA NA TRBV6-1 TGTGCCAGCAGTGCAGAGGGAGGCAGATTTGGGAACACCGGGGAGCTGTTTTTT CASSAEGGRFGNTGELFF
TRBJ1-2 NA NA TRBV18 TGTGCCAGCTCACCAACTCCCACCCGGGATGGCTACACCTTC CASSPTPTRDGYTF
TRBJ2-3 TRBD2 NA TRBV9 TGTGCCAGCAGCGCTGCCCCGTTTAAACTAGCGGGGGAGGAAGATACGCAGTATTTT CASSAAPFKLAGEEDTQYF
TRBJ1-2 NA NA TRBV2 TGTGCCAGTCTCCTGCCGGGGGGGAGAGGGGGCTACACCTTC CASLLPGGRGGYTF
TRBJ2-1 NA NA TRBV4-1 TGCGCCAGCAGCCAAGAATGGCCAGAGCAGTTCTTC CASSQEWPEQFF
TRBJ2-3 TRBD2 NA TRBV10-3 TGTGCCGGGCGAGGCTCGACTAGCGGGGGGGACACAGATACGCAGTATTTT CAGRGSTSGGDTDTQYF
TRBJ1-1 NA NA TRBV9 TGTGCCAGCAGCGTAGTGAGTAACACTGAAGCTTTCTTT CASSVVSNTEAFF
TRBJ2-3 TRBD2 NA TRBV5-1 TGCGCCAGCGCGTACGGGGGGGCCCCAGATACGCAGTATTTT CASAYGGAPDTQYF
TRBJ2-1 NA once TRBV5-1 TGCGCCAGCAGGAGACAGAGCTCCTACAATGAGCAGTTCTTC CASRRQSSYNEQFF
TRBJ2-7 NA NA TRBV5-4 TGTGCCAGCAGCTTGGGGGCCGAATCCTACGAGCAGTACTTC CASSLGAESYEQYF
TRBJ1-1 NA NA TRBV2 TGTGCCAGCAGTGAGGCGGACAGAATGAACACTGAAGCTTTCTTT CASSEADRMNTEAFF
TRBJ1-5 NA NA TRBV7-8 TGTGCCAGCAGCTTCCAGGGCAACCAGCCCCAGCATTTT CASSFQGNQPQHF
TRBJ2-7 TRBD1 NA TRBV15 TGTGCCACCAGCAGGGGGAGGGGGACAGGGATCGACGAGCAGTACTTC CATSRGRGTGIDEQYF
TRBJ2-7 NA NA TRBV11-3 TGTGCCAGCAGCCCGCGGTCCTTTGAGGGCGAGCAGTACTTC CASSPRSFEGEQYF
TRBJ1-4 TRBD1 NA TRBV7-2 TGTGCCAGCAGCGCCTACAGGGGGGATGAAAAACTGTTTTTT CASSAYRGDEKLFF
TRBJ2-1 NA NA TRBV27 TGTGCCAGCAGTTTAGACGGGGGCAATGAGCAGTTCTTC CASSLDGGNEQFF
TRBJ1-2 TRBD1 NA TRBV6-1 TGTGCCAGCAGCCCGACAGGGGCCTATGGCTACACCTTC CASSPTGAYGYTF
TRBJ2-1 NA NA TRBV4-1 TGCGCCAGCAGCCAAGGGGAAGGACACTTTTCCTCCTACAATGAGCAGTTCTTC CASSQGEGHFSSYNEQFF
TRBJ2-1 TRBD2 few TRBV7-8 TGTGCCAGCAGCTTCTTACTAGCGGGGAGTTACAATGAGCAGTTCTTC CASSFLLAGSYNEQFF
TRBJ1-4 TRBD1 NA TRBV9 TGTGCCAGCAGCGTATTGGAGGCAGGGGGGCTGTTTTTT CASSVLEAGGLFF
TRBJ1-2 NA few TRBV2 TGTGCCAGCAGTGTTCGGCTCGGGATGTATGGCTACACCTTC CASSVRLGMYGYTF
TRBJ2-5 NA once TRBV6-1 TGTGCCAGCAGTGAGGTCCAGCAAGAGACCCAGTACTTC CASSEVQQETQYF
TRBJ1-4 NA NA TRBV2 TGTGCCAGCAAGCGGGGTACAACTAATGGAAAACTGTTTTTT CASKRGTTNGKLFF
TRBJ1-5 TRBD1 NA TRBV6-1 TGTGCCAGCAGTGTCACAGGGGTGTCTCAGCCCCAGCATTTT CASSVTGVSQPQHF
TRBJ2-1 NA NA TRBV9 TGTGCCAGCAGCGCCGGGGGAGCGGACAATGAGCAGTTCTTC CASSAGGADNEQFF
TRBJ2-7 NA NA TRBV18 TGTGCCAGCTCACCTCGACTGACCAATACCTACGAGCAGTACTTC CASSPRLTNTYEQYF
TRBJ2-2 TRBD1 NA TRBV9 TGTGCCAGCAGGACAGGGAGCACCGGGGAGCCGTTTTTT CASRTGSTGEPFF
TRBJ1-2 NA NA TRBV5-4 TGTGCCAGCAGCCGGGTATCAGACTATGGCTACACCTTC CASSRVSDYGYTF
TRBJ2-2 NA NA TRBV7-3 TGTGCCAGCAGCCCAGACTACCTGAACACCGGGGAGCTGTTTTTT CASSPDYLNTGELFF
TRBJ2-7 NA NA TRBV11-2 TGTGCCAGCAGCTTAGACCCTGGCAGTCTAGAAGAGCAGTACTTC CASSLDPGSLEEQYF
TRBJ2-1 TRBD2 NA TRBV7-2 TGTGCCAGCAGCTCTCTAGCGGGAAATGAGCAGTTCTTC CASSSLAGNEQFF
TRBJ2-2 NA NA TRBV7-9 TGTGCCAGCAGCCCAACCAGGTCCAACGCCGGGGAGCTGTTTTTT CASSPTRSNAGELFF
TRBJ2-7 TRBD2 NA TRBV4-1 TGCGCCAGCGGGGGGGGTTCCTACGAGCAGTACTTC CASGGGSYEQYF
TRBJ2-5 NA NA TRBV27 TGTGCCAGCAGTCAAAGGGCAGGGTGGGATCAAGAGACCCAGTACTTC CASSQRAGWDQETQYF
TRBJ1-4 NA once TRBV20-1 TGCAGTGCTAGTCTATCGGAAAAACTGTTTTTT CSASLSEKLFF
TRBJ2-1 TRBD1 few TRBV4-1 TGCGCCAGCAGCCGCGACAGGGGGCGCAATGAGCAGTTCTTC CASSRDRGRNEQFF
TRBJ1-1 TRBD1 few TRBV4-1 TGCGCCAGCAGCCGAGGGACAGTGGGGACTGAAGCTTTCTTT CASSRGTVGTEAFF
TRBJ2-2 NA NA TRBV18 TGTGCCAGCTCACCGCAGGGATACGACACCGGGGAGCTGTTTTTT CASSPQGYDTGELFF
TRBJ1-5 NA NA TRBV27 TGTGCCAGCAGTTTTTTGGCGGGAGGGCAGCCCCAGCATTTT CASSFLAGGQPQHF
TRBJ1-1 NA few TRBV25-1 TGTGCCAGCTGTGGCCGGGGGTTCACTGAAGCTTTCTTT CASCGRGFTEAFF
TRBJ2-7 NA few TRBV4-1 TGCGCCAGCAGCCATATTGGGGCGGTTTGGGAGCAGTACTTC CASSHIGAVWEQYF
TRBJ2-1 NA NA TRBV4-2 TGTGCCAGCAGCCCCTTTAGAGACAGGACATACAATGAGCAGTTCTTC CASSPFRDRTYNEQFF
TRBJ2-3 NA NA TRBV5-4 TGTGCCAGCAGCGGGCCCCGACAGTCAGATACGCAGTATTTT CASSGPRQSDTQYF
TRBJ1-1 TRBD1 once TRBV10-1 TGCGCCAGCCGAGGGGGCGGTGAAGCTTTCTTT CASRGGGEAFF